This T cell receptor (beta chain) comes out of a study of control samples from healthy donors and cancer patients. Germline CDR1 reads SGHNT; CDR2 reads YENEEA. Trimming took 5 bases from V and 5 from J, leaving 12 bases between them. This CDR3 is 13 amino acids long. Sequenced by immunoSEQ multiplex PCR; TCRdb stores in-frame clones only, minus some. Altogether fewer than 200,000 clones are present, 85% to 95% being singletons, with the ten largest covering about 1.6%. This receptor was obtained from a man aged 18 to 29 in good health. The rearrangement joins TRBV11-3 to TRBJ1-1; weak D call: TRBD1 (6 bases). Sequenced sample: blood. The CDR3 sequence: CASSIGGDTEAFF. The CDR3 DNA sequence: TGTGCCAGCAGCATAGGGGGGGATACTGAAGCTTTCTTT.